The present T cell receptor beta chain was sequenced within a study of blood T cell repertoires in COVID-19. About the study: COVID-19 samples collected from the United States, Italy and Spain covered acute and convalescent phases.

Germline V lookup: CDR1 LNHDA, CDR2 SQIVND (reference sequence). The J segment lost 3 bases and the V segment lost 3 bases, leaving 2 bases of the junction unmatched. CDR3 length equals 13 residues. Original processing notes: For nucleated cells, counts were estimated from reference gene primer amplification. Using immunoSEQ multiplex PCR, the repertoire was profiled, and TCRdb retains in-frame clones only, with some absent. That table furnishes V, J and clone size, whereas the DNA furnished D and trimming. There are around 30,000 clones in the sample; around 87% occur only once, and around 10% lies in the top ten.

This TCR came from a human donor in a cohort sampled during active COVID-19. The donor label of this sample is uncertain. Sequenced: peripheral blood. The J gene is TRBJ2-7, the V gene TRBV19; 7 positions match TRBD2. The CDR3 DNA reads as TGTGCCAGTAGTATGAGGGAGGGCTACGAGCAGTACTTC. Residues: CASSMREGYEQYF.